These T cell receptor beta chains were read from a single sample in a study of lymphopenia after photon versus proton radiotherapy. This table comes from immunoSEQ multiplex PCR, and its TCRdb copy is limited to in-frame clones, with some not included. Among more than 50,000 clones, around 82% were seen once, and the ten largest hold approximately 31%. This material consisted of peripheral blood, taken from a patient treated with photon-based radiotherapy. The source of these receptors is a man aged 50-59 years with gastric cancer. CDR3s leave out the opening cysteine and the closing phenylalanine or tryptophan. The order of the fields is D gene, clone size, V gene, CDR3 protein. The D gene is left open where the match is weak. A row's size may be missing; if present it is once, few, many or a size class.

D gene: TRBD2; clone size: many; V gene: TRBV11-2; CDR3 protein: ASSSPLAGLSYNEQF
D gene: TRBD2; clone size: once; V gene: TRBV5-1; CDR3 protein: ASSGGRSTDTQY
D gene: .; clone size: .; V gene: TRBV5-4; CDR3 protein: ASSYWGGPKPAYEQY
D gene: .; clone size: few; V gene: TRBV15; CDR3 protein: ATSRDWDQPQH
D gene: TRBD1; clone size: .; V gene: TRBV30; CDR3 protein: AWSADRGEQF
D gene: .; clone size: .; V gene: TRBV13; CDR3 protein: ASRGRAGSTGELF
D gene: TRBD1; clone size: .; V gene: TRBV30; CDR3 protein: AWSATGLERQPQH
D gene: .; clone size: .; V gene: TRBV6-5; CDR3 protein: ASSPSYDTQY
D gene: TRBD2; clone size: few; V gene: TRBV18; CDR3 protein: ASSRTSGFTDTQY
D gene: .; clone size: .; V gene: TRBV29-1; CDR3 protein: SVEGSSGTDTQY
D gene: TRBD2; clone size: .; V gene: TRBV5-4; CDR3 protein: ASSLGLAGVYEQY
D gene: TRBD2; clone size: .; V gene: TRBV29-1; CDR3 protein: SGLRAGASNEQF
D gene: .; clone size: .; V gene: TRBV7-2; CDR3 protein: ASSLIRAGNQPQH
D gene: TRBD1; clone size: once; V gene: TRBV7-2; CDR3 protein: ASSPQPGQGNEQY
D gene: TRBD2; clone size: .; V gene: TRBV19; CDR3 protein: ASKKRERDEQF
D gene: .; clone size: .; V gene: TRBV18; CDR3 protein: ASSPPSRQETQY
D gene: .; clone size: .; V gene: TRBV19; CDR3 protein: ASSIIQGWGTGELF
D gene: TRBD2; clone size: .; V gene: TRBV5-5; CDR3 protein: ASSLRRESLETQY
D gene: .; clone size: .; V gene: TRBV7-3; CDR3 protein: ASSLGRTGELF
D gene: .; clone size: .; V gene: TRBV4-1; CDR3 protein: ASSQVGVRRGGDEQF
D gene: .; clone size: .; V gene: TRBV28; CDR3 protein: ASSSRDIAYNEQF
D gene: .; clone size: .; V gene: TRBV7-9; CDR3 protein: ASSTEVGVNYGYT
D gene: .; clone size: .; V gene: TRBV7-2; CDR3 protein: ASWPYLNTGELF
D gene: .; clone size: .; V gene: TRBV5-4; CDR3 protein: ASSLPGQSHNEQF
D gene: .; clone size: .; V gene: TRBV27; CDR3 protein: ASSFFPGLAAGNEQF
D gene: .; clone size: .; V gene: TRBV14; CDR3 protein: ASSQTTGSNEQF
D gene: .; clone size: .; V gene: TRBV6-5; CDR3 protein: ASSYYRDADTQY
D gene: .; clone size: .; V gene: TRBV19; CDR3 protein: ASSIAGNQPQH
D gene: .; clone size: .; V gene: TRBV14; CDR3 protein: ASSTEGESTYNEQF
D gene: TRBD1; clone size: .; V gene: TRBV7-9; CDR3 protein: ASSWGQPAYEQY
D gene: .; clone size: .; V gene: TRBV4-1; CDR3 protein: ASSPSSLSSTDTQY
D gene: .; clone size: .; V gene: TRBV5-1; CDR3 protein: ASSLPKLF
D gene: .; clone size: .; V gene: TRBV6-1; CDR3 protein: ASSASPRTDNQPQH
D gene: TRBD1; clone size: .; V gene: TRBV30; CDR3 protein: AWSPRTGTSNQPQH
D gene: .; clone size: .; V gene: TRBV20-1; CDR3 protein: SAREGNTQY
D gene: .; clone size: .; V gene: TRBV18; CDR3 protein: ASSPSEETQY
D gene: TRBD1; clone size: .; V gene: TRBV18; CDR3 protein: ASSPRQGTSFNQPQH
D gene: TRBD2; clone size: .; V gene: TRBV6-6; CDR3 protein: ASRGLAGELGYEQY
D gene: TRBD1; clone size: .; V gene: TRBV14; CDR3 protein: AAAKQTGGTEAF
D gene: TRBD2; clone size: .; V gene: TRBV2; CDR3 protein: ATAGLASIYEQY
D gene: .; clone size: .; V gene: TRBV2; CDR3 protein: ASRFGAGGSAEQY
D gene: .; clone size: .; V gene: TRBV5-1; CDR3 protein: ASSPRPGPRTDGELF